The 16 T cell receptor beta chains reported below all come from one sample, sequenced in a study of Graves' ophthalmopathy and Graves' hyperthyroidism. RNA transcripts were the source from which TCR beta CDR3 regions were amplified. HTBI-primed first-round RT-PCR preceded second-round multiplex PCR. TCRdb reanalysed the multiplex PCR reads using MiXCR and keeps one entry per CDR3 protein. The table shows around 470,000 distinct CDR3 sequences, with approximately 14% occurring only once. Sequencing input: blood. The origin of the receptors is a woman aged 25 to 39 with Graves' ophthalmopathy.

Many counts were recorded for this clonotype. The chain joins TRBV28 to TRBJ1-1; D gene unclear. The V and J ends lost 6 bases and 1 base respectively, with 12 bases between them. Germline loops: CDR1 MDHEN, CDR2 SYDVKM. The CDR3 totals 14 residues. The CDR3 DNA reads as TGTGCCAGCAGCGAAGCTACGAGGAACACTGAAGCTTTCTTT. It translates to CASSEATRNTEAFF. Drawing the rest from reference TRBV28 and TRBJ1-1, the complete variable domain is DVKVTQSSRYLVKRTGEKVFLECVQDMDHENMFWYRQDPGLGLRLIYFSYDVKMKEKGDIPEGYSVSREKKERFSLILESASTNQTSMYLCASSEATRNTEAFFGQGTRLTVV.

For this clonotype: One end of the junction does not line up with germline, which may come from a read error. This chain joins TRBV6-1 and TRBJ1-2; D is undetermined. The V gene's germline CDR1 is MNHNS and CDR2 SASEGT. The CDR3 spans 12 residues. The CDR3 loop reads CASTEWYYGYTF. The CDR3 DNA reads as TGTGCCAGCACTGAATGGTACTATGGCTACACCTTC.

This clonotype occurred a few times. This chain uses TRBV7-6 with TRBJ2-2, with 7 bases fitting TRBD2. Germline lookup yields CDR1 SGHVS and CDR2 FNYEAQ. The CDR3 runs 16 residues. V was pared by 0 bases and J by 8 bases, with 9 bases of the junction left unmatched. This CDR3 reads CASSLAREKLAGELFF. The CDR3 DNA reads TGTGCCAGCAGCTTAGCGCGGGAGAAATTGGCGGGGGAGCTGTTTTTT.

The chain links TRBV28 to TRBJ1-2, with 9 bases matching TRBD1. V lost 6 bases, J lost 2 bases, and 7 bases stayed unmatched. The V gene's germline CDR1 is MDHEN and CDR2 SYDVKM. The CDR3 contains 15 residues. CDR3 amino acids: CASREGQGPNYGYTF. The CDR3 bases are TGTGCCAGCAGGGAGGGACAGGGTCCGAACTATGGCTACACCTTC.

The V and J genes are TRBV30 and TRBJ2-2, with a weak D call TRBD2 (6 bases). With 5 bases removed from V and 1 base from J, the gap between germline ends came to 11 bases. This CDR3 is 14 amino acids long. In germline, CDR1 is GTSNPN, CDR2 SVGIG (reference sequence). DNA of the CDR3: TGTGCCTGGGGGAGGCTGGGGAACACCGGGGAGCTGTTTTTT. Protein product: CAWGRLGNTGELFF.

This clonotype came up many times. The chain combines TRBV6-1 with TRBJ2-7; weak D call: TRBD2 (6 bases). This CDR3 has 17 amino acids. Trimming removed 2 bases at V and 2 bases at J, with 19 bases between. Germline loops: CDR1 MNHNS, CDR2 SASEGT. In nucleotides, the CDR3 is TGTGCCAGCAGTGAATCTGGAGGGGACTTTAACCCCTACGAGCAGTACTTC. This sequence encodes CASSESGGDFNPYEQYF.

This clonotype was seen a handful of times. This rearrangement joins TRBV29-1 to TRBJ2-5, with 7 bases matching TRBD2. Germline V gene data show CDR1 as SQVTM and CDR2 as ANQGSEA. The CDR3 covers 17 residues. Trimming at V came to 4 bases and at J to 2 bases, leaving 16 bases not matched to a gene. The CDR3 region is CSVVLGGGGLKQETQYF. In nucleotides, the CDR3 is TGCAGCGTTGTCTTGGGGGGGGGAGGTCTAAAGCAAGAGACCCAGTACTTC.

Points on this clonotype: Given a much more abundant clone one base away, this may be a read error. The chain combines TRBV9 with TRBJ2-7, with TRBD1 identical over 10 bases. The CDR3 covers 15 residues. CDR1 is SGDLS and CDR2 is YYNGEE in the germline V gene. The CDR3 reads CASSDGQGDAYEQCF. The CDR3, as DNA: TGTGCCAGCAGCGACGGACAGGGGGATGCCTACGAGCAGTGCTTC.

This clonotype was recorded many times. The genes are TRBV2 and TRBJ2-3; 9 nucleotides agree with TRBD2. The CDR3 runs to 17 residues. V shed 8 bases and J 4 bases; nucleotides not matched to a gene: 16. In germline, CDR1 is SNHLY, CDR2 FYNNEI. The DNA of the CDR3 is TGTGCCAGCTCCCGGATGGGTAGCGGGGGCTCAGCAGATACGCAGTATTTT. It yields the protein CASSRMGSGGSADTQYF.

This clonotype came up many times. This rearrangement joins TRBV30 to TRBJ1-5, with TRBD1 matching over 8 bases. V lost 7 bases and J lost 7; bases outside the gene matches: 6. Germline CDR1 and CDR2: GTSNPN and SVGIG (reference sequence). CDR3 length: 12 amino acids. CDR3 loop: CAYGQGGQPQHF. As DNA, the CDR3 is TGTGCCTACGGACAGGGAGGCCAGCCCCAGCATTTT.

This clonotype occurred a few times. The V and J genes are TRBV30 and TRBJ1-5; D not certain. CDR1 is GTSNPN, CDR2 SVGIG, per germline (reference sequence). This CDR3 has 10 residues. The V and J ends lost 5 bases and 4 bases respectively, with 3 bases between them. The CDR3 loop is CAWENQPQHF. CDR3 nucleotide sequence: TGTGCCTGGGAAAATCAGCCCCAGCATTTT. The variable domain in full, with the rest retrieved from reference TRBV30 and TRBJ1-5, is SQTIHQWPATLVQPVGSPLSLECTVEGTSNPNLYWYRQAAGRGLQLLFYSVGIGQISSEVPQNLSASRPQDRQFILSSKKLLLSDSGFYLCAWENQPQHFGDGTRLSIL.

This clonotype was counted ten times or more. The chain carries TRBV12-3 or TRBV12-4 and TRBJ2-7, with TRBD1 matching 10 bases. V lost 3 bases, J lost 6 bases, and 8 bases stayed unmatched. The CDR3 is 15 amino acids. The CDR3 loop reads CASSFGDRGSLEQYF. The DNA of the CDR3 is TGTGCCAGCAGTTTCGGGGACAGGGGCAGCCTCGAGCAGTACTTC.

The chain employs TRBV12-5 and TRBJ1-5; D unclear. CDR3 length: 12 amino acids. Per germline, CDR1 LGHNT and CDR2 FRNRAP. Between the trimmed V and J ends, which lost 9 bases and 3 bases, there was a span of 9 bases. The CDR3 here is CASGRYNQPQHF. In DNA form, the CDR3 reads TGTGCTAGCGGCAGGTACAATCAGCCCCAGCATTTT.

J is TRBJ1-1 and V is TRBV12-3 or TRBV12-4; D gene ambiguous. V lost 4 bases and J 2 bases, leaving 14 bases between the germline ends. The CDR3 sequence is 15 residues long. CDR3 DNA: TGTGCCAGCAGTTCAAACCCCACAGTCAACACTGAAGCTTTCTTT. It encodes CASSSNPTVNTEAFF.

About this clonotype: A much larger clonotype is one base distant, so this may be a read error. J is TRBJ1-1 and V is TRBV30; D unresolved. Trimming pared 5 bases from V and 3 bases from J, leaving 13 bases between. CDR3 length equals 13 residues. The V gene's germline CDR1 is GTSNPN and CDR2 SVGIG (reference sequence). CDR3 sequence: CAWSTTEDTEAFF. The CDR3 bases are TGTGCCTGGTCCACCACAGAGGACACTGAAGCTTTCTTT.

As to this clonotype: A read error may be the cause here, since a much bigger clone is one base away. The chain employs TRBV28 and TRBJ1-1; unclear D gene. This CDR3 has 14 residues. CDR1 is MDHEN, CDR2 SYDVKM, per germline. In nucleotides, the CDR3 is TGTGCCAGCAGTCTTAAGACCGTGAACTCTGAAGCTTTCTTT. It yields the protein CASSLKTVNSEAFF. Variable domain in full (rest from reference TRBV28 and TRBJ1-1): DVKVTQSSRYLVKRTGEKVFLECVQDMDHENMFWYRQDPGLGLRLIYFSYDVKMKEKGDIPEGYSVSREKKERFSLILESASTNQTSMYLCASSLKTVNSEAFFGQGTRLTVV.